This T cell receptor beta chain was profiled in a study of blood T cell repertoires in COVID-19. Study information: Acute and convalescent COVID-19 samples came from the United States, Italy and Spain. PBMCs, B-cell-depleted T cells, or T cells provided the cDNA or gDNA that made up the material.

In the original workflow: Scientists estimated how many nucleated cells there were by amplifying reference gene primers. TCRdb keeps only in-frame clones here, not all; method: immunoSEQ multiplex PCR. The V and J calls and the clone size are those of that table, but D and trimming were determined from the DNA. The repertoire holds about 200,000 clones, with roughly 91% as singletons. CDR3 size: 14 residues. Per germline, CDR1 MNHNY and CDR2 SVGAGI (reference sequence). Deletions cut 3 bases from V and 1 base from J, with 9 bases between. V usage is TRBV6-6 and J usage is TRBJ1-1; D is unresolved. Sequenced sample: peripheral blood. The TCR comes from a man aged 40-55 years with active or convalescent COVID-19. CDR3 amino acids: CASSYSTKNTEAFF. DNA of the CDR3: TGTGCCAGCAGTTATTCGACAAAGAACACTGAAGCTTTCTTT.